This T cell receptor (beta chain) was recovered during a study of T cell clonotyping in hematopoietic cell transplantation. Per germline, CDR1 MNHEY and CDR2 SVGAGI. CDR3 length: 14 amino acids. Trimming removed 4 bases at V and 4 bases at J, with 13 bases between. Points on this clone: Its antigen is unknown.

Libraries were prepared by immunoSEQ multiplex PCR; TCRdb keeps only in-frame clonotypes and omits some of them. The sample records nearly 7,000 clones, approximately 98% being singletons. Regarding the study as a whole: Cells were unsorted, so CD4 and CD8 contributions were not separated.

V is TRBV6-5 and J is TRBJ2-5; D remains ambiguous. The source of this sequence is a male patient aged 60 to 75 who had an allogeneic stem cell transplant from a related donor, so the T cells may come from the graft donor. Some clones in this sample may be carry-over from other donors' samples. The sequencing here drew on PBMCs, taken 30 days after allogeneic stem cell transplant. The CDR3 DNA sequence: TGTGCCAGCAGTTTATGGACGGGTACAGAGACCCAGTACTTC. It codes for CASSLWTGTETQYF.